A selection of T cell receptor beta chains follows, all from one sample in a study of T-cell memory formation after mild COVID-19. TCRdb processed the 5' RACE reads anew with MiXCR; each CDR3 protein has one entry. The sample lists fewer than 650,000 distinct CDR3 sequences; about 20% were seen once. The specimen sequenced was PBMCs or a T cell subset sorted from them (not recorded which). These receptors were collected from an adult woman who had mild COVID-19 (a few samples of this study predate the infection). Cell type and time point are not known. Each CDR3 is given with its conserved first and last residue. Expanded clones are given a class, and other clones once, few, many or no size at all.

TRBV3-1	.	TRBJ2-1	CASSQDRQDNEQFF
TRBV7-6	few	TRBJ1-1	CASSLDAGRHGNTEAFF
TRBV29-1	.	TRBJ1-5	CSSGGSNGNQPQHF
TRBV27	.	TRBJ1-2	CASSLYGAGDYTF
TRBV27	few	TRBJ1-4	CASTGGGAGEKLFF
TRBV24-1	.	TRBJ2-1	CATSDRRTTYNEQFF
TRBV19	.	TRBJ1-2	CASNTETTFYGYTF
TRBV5-1	many	TRBJ1-1	CASSLETGTLTEAFF
TRBV7-3	.	TRBJ2-1	CASSSPVGDEQFF
TRBV19	few	TRBJ1-6	CASSTLPDFNSPLHF
TRBV10-3	few	TRBJ2-7	CATRQGEFYEQYF
TRBV20-1	.	TRBJ2-7	CRVGSYSPSYEQYF
TRBV27	.	TRBJ1-3	CASSSSRGNTIYF
TRBV20-1	.	TRBJ1-5	CSARAGRGGSNQPQHF
TRBV5-1	few	TRBJ1-2	CASSFDSDYGYTF
TRBV4-3	few	TRBJ2-1	CASSQFVSGGSNEQFF
TRBV24-1	.	TRBJ2-1	CATRGSGALGEQFF
TRBV28	few	TRBJ2-1	CASSQQTSGVGDEQFF
TRBV5-1	.	TRBJ2-5	CASSLEVAPSQETQYF
TRBV27	.	TRBJ2-4	CASSPTVAKNIQYF